A single sample is the source of the 20 T cell receptor beta chains below, sequenced in a study of post-analysis software for immune sequencing data. For these TCRs, the target antigens are not known. The study, taken as a whole, reports: Included in a set of roughly 5 TRBV segments more frequent in patients than controls were TRBV5-6, TRBV5-1 and TRBV20-1.

Carried by the TCR beta cDNA libraries were unique molecular identifiers. From the PCR reads, TCRdb called clonotypes with MiXCR, one entry per CDR3 protein. In the table there are about 540,000 distinct CDR3 sequences, about a third of which are singletons. The sample consisted of blood. The receptors come from a girl aged 2 to 17 with multiple sclerosis.

V usage is TRBV20-1 and J usage is TRBJ1-2; TRBD1 aligns across 9 bases. CDR3 size: 13 residues. The trim removed 5 bases at V and 1 base at J, leaving 2 bases unmatched. Germline V CDR1 and CDR2: DFQATT, SNEGSKA (reference sequence). The CDR3 DNA reads TGCAGTGCTCCGACAGGGGGTAACTATGGCTACACCTTC. Amino acids: CSAPTGGNYGYTF.

This clonotype was counted many times. The CDR3 region is CASSSNRGGNEKLFF. The CDR3 DNA is TGTGCCAGCAGTTCTAACAGGGGGGGTAATGAAAAACTGTTTTTT. V usage is TRBV12-3 or TRBV12-4 and J usage is TRBJ1-4; 8 bases agree with TRBD1. The CDR3 covers 15 residues. Trimming cost V 4 bases and J 4 bases; bases outside gene matches: 5.

The table lists this clonotype with many counts. The rearrangement links TRBV20-1 to TRBJ2-5; the D gene is possibly TRBD1 (6 bases). The CDR3 extends over 14 amino acids. Germline V gene lookup returns CDR1 DFQATT and CDR2 SNEGSKA (reference sequence). Trimming took off 6 bases at V and 2 bases at J, with 16 bases between the two ends. This CDR3 is CSAHGGVNQETQYF. The CDR3 DNA reads TGCAGTGCCCATGGGGGCGTGAATCAAGAGACCCAGTACTTC.

The chain is built from TRBV12-3 or TRBV12-4 and TRBJ2-4, with TRBD2 matching over 7 bases. The V gene end was trimmed by 3 bases and the J gene end by 0 bases; junction bases not matched to a gene: 5. This CDR3 has 16 residues. The CDR3: CASSFMSGVAKNIQYF. In DNA form, the CDR3 reads TGTGCCAGCAGTTTCATGAGCGGGGTAGCCAAAAACATTCAGTACTTC.

This clonotype was detected only a few times. The chain couples TRBV28 to TRBJ1-2; D is uncertain. Germline values: CDR1 MDHEN, CDR2 SYDVKM. CDR3 length: 11 residues. V shed 2 bases and J shed 9 bases, with 7 bases lying between them. DNA of the CDR3: TGTGCCAGCAGTTTACCAAATAGCTACACCTTC. Translated, it gives CASSLPNSYTF.

The chain couples TRBV6-5 to TRBJ1-1, with a weak D call TRBD1 (5 bases). The CDR3 is 13 residues long. The germline V gene encodes CDR1 MNHEY and CDR2 SVGAGI. Trimming removed 2 bases from V and 4 bases from J, with 8 bases in between. The CDR3 region is CASSYVGGTEAFF. The CDR3 DNA reads TGTGCCAGCAGTTACGTTGGGGGCACTGAAGCTTTCTTT.

The chain links TRBV5-1 to TRBJ1-4, with D uncertain. The ends were cut back, 5 bases at V and 8 bases at J, with 7 bases in the middle. Per the germline V gene, CDR1 is SGHRS and CDR2 is YFSETQ. The CDR3 is 11 amino acids. CDR3 amino acids: CASRDSEKLFF. The CDR3 coding sequence is TGCGCCAGCAGGGACTCGGAAAAACTGTTTTTT.

This chain uses TRBV10-3 with TRBJ1-5, with 9 bases aligning to TRBD1. Unmatched junction bases numbered 4, after V lost 2 bases and J lost 2 bases. This CDR3 has 16 residues. Germline-derived CDR1 and CDR2 are ENHRY and SYGVKD. The CDR3 bases are TGTGCCATCAGTGAGCCCAGGACAGGGGGCAATCAGCCCCAGCATTTT. It translates to CAISEPRTGGNQPQHF.

This clonotype was recorded only once. This sequence joins TRBV7-2 and TRBJ2-1; D is unresolved. The J call may not be correct, given that the DNA end is closer to TRBJ2-7. The CDR3 covers 15 residues. Germline loops: CDR1 SGHTA, CDR2 FQGNSA. CDR3 DNA sequence: TGTGCCAGCAGCTTACGACGGAGCTCCTACAATGAGCAGTACTTC. This gives the protein CASSLRRSSYNEQYF.

The J gene is TRBJ2-5, the V gene TRBV27, with TRBD2 matching 11 bases. Looked up from germline, CDR1 is MNHEY and CDR2 is SMNVEV (reference sequence). The CDR3 is 16 residues long. J lost 2 bases, V lost 0 bases, and 2 bases had no gene match. CDR3 coding DNA: TGTGCCAGCAGTTTATCTTTAGCGGGGGGGCAAGAGACCCAGTACTTC. It yields the protein CASSLSLAGGQETQYF.

This rearrangement joins TRBV20-1 to TRBJ1-1; the match to TRBD1 covers 7 bases. With V trimmed by 5 bases and J by 1 base, 4 bases remained unmatched. CDR1 and CDR2 from the germline V gene are DFQATT and SNEGSKA (reference sequence). The CDR3 contains 13 residues. The DNA of the CDR3 is TGCAGTGCTTCTAGGGACAGGAACACTGAAGCTTTCTTT. Translating it yields CSASRDRNTEAFF.

The V and J genes are TRBV4-1 and TRBJ2-1, with TRBD2 matching over 9 bases. Germline CDR1 and CDR2: MGHRA and YSYEKL. The V segment lost 0 bases and the J segment 3 bases; nucleotides outside the gene matches: 12. The CDR3 loop spans 19 amino acids. In DNA form, the CDR3 reads TGCGCCAGCAGCCAAGACGGTAGCGGGGGCCATTACTTCTACAATGAGCAGTTCTTC. It translates to CASSQDGSGGHYFYNEQFF.

The V call is TRBV19, the J call TRBJ2-5; D possibly corresponds to TRBD2 (5 bases). The CDR3 has 13 residues. The V and J ends lost 5 bases and 5 bases respectively, with 12 bases between them. Germline V lookup: CDR1 LNHDA, CDR2 SQIVND (reference sequence). CDR3 sequence: CASSASSRETQYF. The CDR3 DNA is TGTGCCAGTAGTGCCTCTAGCCGGGAGACCCAGTACTTC.

This clonotype was counted only a few times. The CDR3, as DNA: TGTGCCAGCAGCTTTGTAGATAGCTCCTACGAGCAGTACTTC. It is translated as CASSFVDSSYEQYF. The J gene is TRBJ2-7, the V gene TRBV12-3 or TRBV12-4; D unresolved. V was trimmed by 6 bases and J by 0 bases, leaving 12 bases between them. The CDR3 has 14 residues.

V usage is TRBV20-1 and J usage is TRBJ2-5, with 7 bases that match TRBD1. Looked up from germline, CDR1 is DFQATT and CDR2 is SNEGSKA (reference sequence). This CDR3 comprises 17 residues. With 3 bases clipped from V and 0 bases from J, the junction kept 13 bases outside the gene matches. The CDR3 bases are TGCAGTGCTAGGGAAAGACAGGGATGGGGACACCAAGAGACCCAGTACTTC. Translated: CSARERQGWGHQETQYF.

The table lists this clonotype with a few counts. The chain links TRBV5-1 to TRBJ2-1; a possible D gene is TRBD1 (6 bases). Trimming removed 4 bases from V and 4 bases from J, with 9 bases in between. Germline-derived CDR1 and CDR2 are SGHRS and YFSETQ. This CDR3 has 13 amino acids. The CDR3 DNA follows: TGCGCCAGCAGCACGACAGGATACAATGAGCAGTTCTTC. Translating it yields CASSTTGYNEQFF.

This clonotype was recorded a few times. The germline gene is not matched at one end of the junction; a read error may be the cause. The chain links TRBV28 to TRBJ2-7; TRBD1 matches at 7 bases. Germline V gives CDR1 MDHEN, CDR2 SYDVKM. The CDR3 covers 13 residues. The DNA of the CDR3 is TGTGTCAGCAGTACGCCGACAGGGTCCGAGCAGTACTTC. It encodes CVSSTPTGSEQYF.

This chain joins TRBV7-9 and TRBJ2-2; D is unresolved. V was trimmed by 1 base and J by 5 bases, leaving 2 bases between them. Germline V gives CDR1 SEHNR, CDR2 FQNEAQ (reference sequence). CDR3 length: 12 amino acids. The CDR3 sequence: CASSLDTGELFF. The CDR3 bases are TGTGCCAGCAGCTTAGATACCGGGGAGCTGTTTTTT.

This chain uses TRBV6-2 or TRBV6-3 with TRBJ2-1; 7 bases map to TRBD2. The germline gives CDR1 MNHEY, CDR2 SVGEGT. Trimming removed 6 bases from V and 7 bases from J; junction bases left unmatched: 12. The CDR3 is made up of 15 amino acids. The CDR3 sequence is CASSTPRGVVNEQFF. CDR3 DNA sequence: TGTGCCAGCAGCACACCCCGGGGGGTCGTAAATGAGCAGTTCTTC.

This clonotype was seen many times. J is TRBJ2-5 and V is TRBV5-1; D is unclear. The J call may be faulty, since TRBJ2-7 better matches the DNA end. CDR1 is SGHRS, CDR2 YFSETQ, per germline. CDR3 size: 12 residues. CDR3 in DNA: TGCGCCAGCAGCTCAGGATCCGGCGAGCAGTACTTC. This encodes CASSSGSGEQYF.